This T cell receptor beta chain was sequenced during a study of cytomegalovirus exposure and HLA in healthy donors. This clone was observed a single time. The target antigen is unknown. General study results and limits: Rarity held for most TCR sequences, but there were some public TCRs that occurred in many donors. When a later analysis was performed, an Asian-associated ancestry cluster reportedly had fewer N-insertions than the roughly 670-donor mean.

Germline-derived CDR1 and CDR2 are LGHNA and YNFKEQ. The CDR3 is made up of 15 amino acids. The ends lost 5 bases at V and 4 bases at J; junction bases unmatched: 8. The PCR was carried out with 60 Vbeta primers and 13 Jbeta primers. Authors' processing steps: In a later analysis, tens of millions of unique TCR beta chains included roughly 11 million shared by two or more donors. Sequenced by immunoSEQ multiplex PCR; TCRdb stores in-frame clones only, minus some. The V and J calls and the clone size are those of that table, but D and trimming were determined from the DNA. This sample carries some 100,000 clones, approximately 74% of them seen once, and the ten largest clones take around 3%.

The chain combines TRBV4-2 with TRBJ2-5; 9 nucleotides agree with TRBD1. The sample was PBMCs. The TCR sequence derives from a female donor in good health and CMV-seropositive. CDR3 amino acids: CASSLTGGARETQYF. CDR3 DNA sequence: TGTGCCAGCAGCTTAACAGGGGGCGCGAGAGAGACCCAGTACTTC.